This TCR beta chain was recovered during a study of human T cells and chemical hapten exposure. About the study: TCR yields per sample varied mostly from small pooled library volume differences. Whole-study findings and limits: TCRs exceeding a frequency of 1 in 1000 stayed unchanged under DPC sensitization.

Notes on this clonotype: Antigen: not known.

Each cDNA molecule in the library carried unique molecular identifiers. Original handling: Between roughly 20,000 and 700,000 TCRs appeared in each sample, and the median stood at approximately 100,000. MiXCR, applied by TCRdb to the RACE reads, yields one record per CDR3 protein. The V and J calls were determined by TCRdb, not by the authors. The sample yields around 80,000 distinct CDR3 sequences, over 7% seen once. CDR1 is ENHRY and CDR2 is SYGVKD in the germline V gene. The CDR3 runs 14 residues. V lost 5 bases to trimming and J lost 4 bases; unmatched junction nucleotides: 4. The time point: healthy volunteer bleed at 6 weeks. Sequencing started from total RNA isolated from unfractionated whole blood.

Specimen: whole blood. The sequence came from a male donor in good health. Some clones in this sample may be carry-over from other donors' samples. V is TRBV10-3 and J is TRBJ2-5, with 10 bases fitting TRBD2. CDR3 DNA sequence: TGTGCCATCAGTCTAGCGGGAGTAGGAGAGACCCAGTACTTC. It specifies CAISLAGVGETQYF.